These 21 T cell receptor beta chains share one sample of origin, sequenced in a study of T and B cells in COVID-19 patients. Blood genomic DNA input for TRB amplification was roughly 220-500 ng. Multiplex PCR with BIOMED2 TRB-A/B primer pools amplified TRB rearrangements. In TCRdb, the multiplex PCR reads were re-called with MiXCR into one record per CDR3 protein. The sample shows about 2,300 distinct CDR3 sequences, less than 25% of them seen only once. The sequencing input was blood. The source is a human donor with active COVID-19.

By share, this clonotype ranks as medium-sized. The V gene is TRBV27, the J gene TRBJ2-1, with 8 nucleotides matching TRBD1. Germline CDR1 reads MNHEY; CDR2 reads SMNVEV (reference sequence). The CDR3 is made up of 15 amino acids. The V and J ends lost 2 bases and 0 bases, in that order; junction bases with no gene match: 0. The CDR3: CASSLQGASYNEQFF. The CDR3 bases are TGTGCCAGCAGTTTACAGGGGGCCTCCTACAATGAGCAGTTCTTC.

For this clonotype: Germline is not matched at one junction end, which may reflect a read error. The chain combines TRBV18 with TRBJ1-1; the D gene is possibly TRBD1 (5 bases). Germline lookup yields CDR1 KGHSH and CDR2 LQKENI. The CDR3 length is 15 residues. CDR3 sequence: CASAPLVGASTEAFF. The CDR3 nucleotides are TGTGCCAGCGCACCACTAGTAGGGGCAAGCACTGAAGCTTTCTTT.

In this sample, this clonotype turned up a few times. This rearrangement joins TRBV7-2 to TRBJ2-5; TRBD2 agrees at 12 bases. The CDR3 totals 15 residues. CDR1 and CDR2 from the germline V gene are SGHTA and FQGNSA. J lost 4 bases, V lost 3 bases, and 3 bases had no gene match. The CDR3 nucleotides are TGTGCCAGCAGCTTCAGACTAGCGGGAGCAGAGACCCAGTACTTC. Amino acids: CASSFRLAGAETQYF.

The genes are TRBV6-5 and TRBJ1-4; 9 bases fit TRBD1. The CDR3 consists of 16 residues. Per germline, CDR1 MNHEY and CDR2 SVGAGI. Trimming cost V 5 bases and J 7 bases; bases outside gene matches: 11. As DNA, the CDR3 is TGTGCCAGCAGTGTTGAGGCATGGGACAGGGTTGAAAAACTGTTTTTT. Residues: CASSVEAWDRVEKLFF.

This clonotype was seen ten or more times. The V gene is TRBV12-3 or TRBV12-4, the J gene TRBJ2-2; D not certain. The CDR3 length is 15 residues. V shed 6 bases and J shed 3 bases, with 14 bases lying between them. This CDR3 is CASRPRSGYTGELFF. As DNA, the CDR3 is TGTGCCAGCAGACCCCGGAGTGGTTACACCGGGGAGCTGTTTTTT.

V and J are TRBV10-3 and TRBJ2-2; D not certain. The CDR3 runs 16 residues. CDR1 ENHRY and CDR2 SYGVKD come from the germline V gene. The V gene lost 0 bases and the J gene lost 3 bases, with 11 bases spanning the gap. The CDR3 reads CAISESPGGDTGELFF. The CDR3 nucleotides read TGTGCCATCAGTGAGTCCCCGGGTGGAGACACCGGGGAGCTGTTTTTT.

V gene TRBV4-3 combines with J gene TRBJ2-1; 9 bases align to TRBD2. The CDR3 is made up of 15 amino acids. Germline V gives CDR1 LGHNA, CDR2 YSLEER. Trimming removed 1 base from V and 6 bases from J; junction bases left unmatched: 4. Here the CDR3 DNA reads TGCGCCAGCAGCCAAGGCGGGAGGGCCTCCAATGAGCAGTTCTTC. Amino acid sequence: CASSQGGRASNEQFF.

The chain couples TRBV20-1 to TRBJ2-7; the match to TRBD1 covers 7 bases. Germline V gives CDR1 DFQATT, CDR2 SNEGSKA (reference sequence). V gave up 3 bases and J gave up 1 base; unmatched junction bases: 12. This CDR3 has 16 residues. CDR3 in amino acids: CSASRPEGGLSYEQYF. The DNA of the CDR3 is TGCAGTGCTAGCCGACCCGAAGGGGGCCTATCCTACGAGCAGTACTTC.

This chain's CDR3 is CASSLRGSYEKLFF. CDR3 DNA sequence: TGTGCCAGCAGCCTCAGGGGGAGTTATGAAAAACTGTTTTTT. The chain carries TRBV14 and TRBJ1-4; 7 nucleotides match TRBD1. CDR1 and CDR2 (germline): SGHDN, FVKESK. Trimming took 4 bases from V and 6 from J; bases not matched to a gene: 5. The CDR3 length is 14 residues.

Concerning this clonotype itself: Just one base apart from a much larger clone, this may be a read error. The gene calls are TRBV6-5 and TRBJ2-1; D may be TRBD1 or TRBD2 (5 bases each). Germline lookup yields CDR1 MNHEY and CDR2 SVGAGI. Trimming stripped 0 bases from V and 7 bases from J, with 13 bases between. The CDR3 extends over 15 amino acids. CDR3 sequence: CASSYSGLRVNEQFF. The CDR3 nucleotides are TGTGCCAGCAGTTACTCCGGACTCAGGGTGAATGAGCAGTTCTTC.

The chain has TRBV6-5 and TRBJ2-5; TRBD2 aligns across 13 bases. The end of the DNA is better explained by TRBJ2-7, so the J call may be wrong. This CDR3 has 18 residues. Germline CDR1 and CDR2: MNHEY and SVGAGI. The DNA for the CDR3 is TGTGCCAGCAGTATCCGACTCCCCGGGACTAGCGGGAACTACGAGCAGTACTTC. Protein sequence: CASSIRLPGTSGNYEQYF.

In its sample, this clonotype ranks as medium-sized. The rearrangement links TRBV6-6 to TRBJ2-1, with no clear D. V gave up 0 bases and J gave up 7 bases, with 4 bases separating them. CDR1 and CDR2 from the germline V gene are MNHNY and SVGAGI (reference sequence). This CDR3 is 12 amino acids long. CDR3 coding DNA: TGTGCCAGCAGTTACTCGGGAAATGAGCAGTTCTTC. It specifies CASSYSGNEQFF.

This clonotype is classed as medium-sized. The rearrangement joins TRBV12-3 or TRBV12-4 to TRBJ2-3, with 7 nucleotides matching TRBD2. The CDR3 is 16 amino acids. With V trimmed by 1 base and J by 2 bases, 6 bases remained unmatched. The CDR3: CASSLGLADYTDTQYF. The DNA of the CDR3 is TGTGCCAGCAGTTTAGGCCTAGCGGATTACACAGATACGCAGTATTTT.

This clonotype is medium-sized in the sample. This chain links TRBV12-3 or TRBV12-4 with TRBJ2-1; TRBD2 matches at 12 bases. V was pared by 5 bases and J by 8 bases, with 10 bases of the junction left unmatched. The CDR3 loop spans 16 amino acids. The CDR3 nucleotides read TGTGCCAGCAGTGCTACCGGGACTAGCGGGCCCGATGAGCAGTTCTTC. It yields the protein CASSATGTSGPDEQFF.

This clonotype is termed medium-sized. The rearrangement joins TRBV5-5 to TRBJ2-7; TRBD2 is a possible D gene (6 bases). This CDR3 region has 14 residues. Germline V gives CDR1 SGHKS, CDR2 YYEKEE (reference sequence). Trimming took 4 bases from V and 0 from J, leaving 11 bases between them. The CDR3 loop is CASSGLGLSYEQYF. As DNA, the CDR3 is TGTGCCAGCAGCGGATTGGGACTCTCCTACGAGCAGTACTTC.

For this clonotype: A much larger clonotype is one base distant, so this may be a read error. This rearrangement joins TRBV27 to TRBJ2-2; the match to TRBD1 covers 11 bases. Germline-derived CDR1 and CDR2 are MNHEY and SMNVEV (reference sequence). The length of the CDR3 is 14 residues. The CDR3: CDSSRTGGNGELFF. The CDR3 nucleotides read TGTGACAGCAGCCGGACAGGGGGCAACGGGGAGCTGTTTTTT.

The CDR3 region is CASSRDRGLFGYTF. As DNA, the CDR3 is TGTGCCAGCAGCCGAGACAGGGGGCTGTTTGGCTACACCTTC. This chain connects TRBV6-2 or TRBV6-3 to TRBJ1-2; 10 nucleotides match TRBD1. This CDR3 comprises 14 residues. Germline assignment: CDR1 MNHEY and CDR2 SVGEGT. V was pared by 6 bases and J by 7 bases, with 8 bases of the junction left unmatched.

Turning to this clonotype: Germline and junction disagree at one end, which may indicate a read error. The chain carries TRBV24-1 and TRBJ2-2; D unclear. This CDR3 region has 14 residues. In germline, CDR1 is KGHDR, CDR2 SFDVKD. The CDR3: CATSDILDTVELFF. Written as DNA, the CDR3 is TGTGCCACCAGTGATATTCTAGACACCGTGGAGCTGTTTTTT.

This chain connects TRBV4-3 to TRBJ2-6, with 10 bases aligning to TRBD2. CDR1 and CDR2 from the germline V gene are LGHNA and YSLEER. The trim removed 1 base at V and 4 bases at J, leaving 7 bases unmatched. The CDR3 has 18 residues. CDR3 sequence (DNA): TGCGCCAGCAGCCAAGCGCTAGCGGGAGCATCCGGGGCCAACGTCCTGACTTTC. The encoded protein is CASSQALAGASGANVLTF.

There are a few counts of this clonotype. The chain is built from TRBV11-2 and TRBJ1-4; possible D gene TRBD1, 5 bases. Germline-derived CDR1 and CDR2 are SGHAT and FQNNGV. The CDR3 is made up of 15 amino acids. Trimming shortened V by 2 bases and J by 7 bases, and 14 bases separated the two germline ends. The CDR3 is CASSLQSQGGEKLFF. The CDR3 coding sequence is TGTGCCAGCAGCTTACAGAGCCAGGGAGGTGAAAAACTGTTTTTT.

This clonotype was detected a few times. The J gene is TRBJ1-2, the V gene TRBV7-9; TRBD1 is a possible D gene (5 bases). Germline V lookup: CDR1 SEHNR, CDR2 FQNEAQ (reference sequence). V was trimmed by 4 bases and J by 0 bases, leaving 9 bases between them. The CDR3 contains 14 residues. The CDR3 coding sequence is TGTGCCAGCAGCTCGACAGCGACTAACTATGGCTACACCTTC. This codes for CASSSTATNYGYTF.